Listed below are T cell receptor beta chains from one sample, sequenced in a study of blood T cell repertoires in COVID-19. Generated by immunoSEQ multiplex PCR, the TCRdb table keeps only in-frame clones and is missing some. The sample carries around 250,000 clones, about four fifths recorded once. The sequencing sample was made of peripheral blood. Receptor source: a man aged 30-40 years who had recovered from COVID-19. The CDR3 runs from the conserved cysteine through the conserved F or W. A D gene is named only where the DNA matches it firmly. Clone size is shown for a subset of rows, as once, few, many or a class of expanded clone.

clone size: -
D gene: -
V gene: TRBV5-1
J gene: TRBJ2-7
CDR3 protein: CASSSGSRSYEQYF
CDR3 DNA: TGCGCCAGCAGCTCAGGCTCCCGCTCCTACGAGCAGTACTTC

clone size: -
D gene: TRBD1
V gene: TRBV9
J gene: TRBJ1-1
CDR3 protein: CASSVLTGETEAFF
CDR3 DNA: TGTGCCAGCAGCGTCCTGACAGGGGAAACTGAAGCTTTCTTT

clone size: -
D gene: TRBD2
V gene: TRBV24-1
J gene: TRBJ2-3
CDR3 protein: CATSDFKRGGADTQYF
CDR3 DNA: TGTGCCACCAGTGATTTCAAGCGGGGGGGCGCAGATACGCAGTATTTT

clone size: few
D gene: -
V gene: TRBV10-3
J gene: TRBJ1-5
CDR3 protein: CAIVIQPQHF
CDR3 DNA: TGTGCCATCGTCATTCAGCCCCAGCATTTT

clone size: few
D gene: -
V gene: TRBV7-3
J gene: TRBJ1-6
CDR3 protein: CASSLGAAGSPLHF
CDR3 DNA: TGTGCCAGCAGCCTCGGGGCAGCGGGTTCACCCCTCCACTTT

clone size: -
D gene: -
V gene: TRBV9
J gene: TRBJ2-7
CDR3 protein: CASSVGRRAAEQYF
CDR3 DNA: TGTGCCAGCAGCGTAGGTCGCAGGGCAGCGGAGCAGTACTTC

clone size: -
D gene: -
V gene: TRBV28
J gene: TRBJ2-3
CDR3 protein: CASRLNRVVVDTQYF
CDR3 DNA: TGTGCCAGCAGACTCAACAGGGTTGTGGTAGATACGCAGTATTTT

clone size: -
D gene: TRBD1
V gene: TRBV6-5
J gene: TRBJ1-6
CDR3 protein: CASSYYRGTGVPLHF
CDR3 DNA: TGTGCCAGCAGTTACTACCGAGGGACAGGGGTACCCCTCCACTTT

clone size: -
D gene: -
V gene: TRBV5-1
J gene: TRBJ1-1
CDR3 protein: CASSPTDSGLGEAFF
CDR3 DNA: TGCGCCAGCAGCCCGACGGACAGTGGGTTGGGTGAAGCTTTCTTT

clone size: -
D gene: TRBD1
V gene: TRBV5-1
J gene: TRBJ2-7
CDR3 protein: CASSLSPGGPTYEQYF
CDR3 DNA: TGCGCCAGCAGCTTGTCACCAGGGGGCCCTACCTACGAGCAGTACTTC